This TCR beta chain appears in the sequencing data of a study of blood T cell repertoires in COVID-19. TCRdb's copy holds only in-frame clones and misses some; the assay was immunoSEQ multiplex PCR. This table holds about 300,000 clones, 70% to 90% found once. The CDR3 is 13 amino acids. V lost 0 bases and J lost 1, with 6 bases in between. Germline lookup yields CDR1 GTSNPN and CDR2 SVGIG (reference sequence). Sequenced material: peripheral blood. V usage is TRBV30 and J usage is TRBJ2-5; a weak D match, TRBD1 (6 bases). The sequence came from a woman aged 50 to 65 with COVID-19, enrolled during active disease. The CDR3 loop reads CAWSVGGQETQYF. CDR3 coding DNA: TGTGCCTGGAGTGTAGGGGGCCAAGAGACCCAGTACTTC.